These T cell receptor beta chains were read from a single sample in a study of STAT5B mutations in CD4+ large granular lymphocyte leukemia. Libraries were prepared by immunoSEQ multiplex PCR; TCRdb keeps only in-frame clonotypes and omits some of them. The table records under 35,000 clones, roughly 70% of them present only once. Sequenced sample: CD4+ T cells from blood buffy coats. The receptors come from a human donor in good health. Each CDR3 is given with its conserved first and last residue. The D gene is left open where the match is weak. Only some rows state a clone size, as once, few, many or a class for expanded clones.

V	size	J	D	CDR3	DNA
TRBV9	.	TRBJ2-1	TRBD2	CASSARLAGGLDEQFF	TGTGCCAGCAGCGCGAGACTAGCGGGGGGGCTCGATGAGCAGTTCTTC
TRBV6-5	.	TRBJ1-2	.	CASSRGNYGYTF	TGTGCCAGCAGTAGGGGGAACTATGGCTACACCTTC
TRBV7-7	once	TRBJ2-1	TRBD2	CASSPSGGASNEQFF	TGTGCTAGCAGCCCGAGCGGGGGGGCCTCCAATGAGCAGTTCTTC
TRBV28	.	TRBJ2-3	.	CASSVTVPSGTDTQYF	TGTGCCAGCAGTGTGACCGTGCCTTCGGGCACAGATACGCAGTATTTT
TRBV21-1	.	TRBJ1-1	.	CASSNQGGRQGTEAFF	TGTGCCAGCAGCAACCAAGGAGGGAGACAGGGCACTGAAGCTTTCTTT
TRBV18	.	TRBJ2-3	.	CASSPQGADTQYF	TGTGCCAGCTCACCACAGGGGGCAGATACGCAGTATTTT
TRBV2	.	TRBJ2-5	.	CASRQGQETQYF	TGTGCCAGCAGACAGGGCCAAGAGACCCAGTACTTC
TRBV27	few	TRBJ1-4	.	CASSPGKNEKLFF	TGTGCCAGCAGCCCCGGGAAAAATGAAAAACTGTTTTTT
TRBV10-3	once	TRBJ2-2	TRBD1	CAISRDRDTGELFF	TGTGCCATCTCCCGGGACAGGGATACCGGGGAGCTGTTTTTT
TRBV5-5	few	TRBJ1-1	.	CASGENTEAFF	TGTGCCAGTGGAGAGAACACTGAAGCTTTCTTT
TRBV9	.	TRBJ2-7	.	CASSVVPMDEQYF	TGTGCCAGCAGCGTAGTCCCCATGGACGAGCAGTACTTC
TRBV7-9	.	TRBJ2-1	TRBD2	CASSPVGGYKEQFF	TGTGCCAGCAGCCCGGTGGGGGGGTATAAGGAGCAGTTCTTC
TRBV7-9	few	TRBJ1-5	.	CASSLMGASQPQHF	TGTGCCAGCAGCTTAATGGGGGCGAGTCAGCCCCAGCATTTT
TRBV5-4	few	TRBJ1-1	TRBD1	CASSSGQGKNTEAFF	TGTGCCAGCAGCTCGGGACAGGGGAAGAACACTGAAGCTTTCTTT
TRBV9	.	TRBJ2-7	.	CASSASGTSYVEQYF	TGTGCCAGCAGCGCCTCCGGGACAAGTTACGTCGAGCAGTACTTC
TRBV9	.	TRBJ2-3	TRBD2	CASSAAPGGDRDTQYF	TGTGCCAGCAGCGCCGCTCCCGGGGGGGATAGAGATACGCAGTATTTT
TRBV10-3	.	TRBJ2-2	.	CAISLNTGELFF	TGTGCCATCAGTCTTAACACCGGGGAGCTGTTTTTT
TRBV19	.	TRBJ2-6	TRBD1	CASSITGTEPGANVLTF	TGTGCCAGTAGTATAACCGGGACAGAACCTGGGGCCAACGTCCTGACTTTC
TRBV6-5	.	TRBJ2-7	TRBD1	CASSSGAGTGSYEQYF	TGTGCCAGCAGTTCAGGGGCCGGGACAGGCTCCTACGAGCAGTACTTC
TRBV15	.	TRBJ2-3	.	CATSRDEGTDTQYF	TGTGCCACCAGCAGAGATGAAGGGACAGATACGCAGTATTTT
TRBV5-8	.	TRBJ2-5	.	CASSSAGQLRETQYF	TGTGCCAGCAGCTCTGCTGGACAGCTAAGAGAGACCCAGTACTTC
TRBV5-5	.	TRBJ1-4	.	CASSFSGTNEKLFF	TGTGCCAGCAGCTTTTCGGGGACTAATGAAAAACTGTTTTTT
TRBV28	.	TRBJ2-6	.	CASSPLRTAGANVLTF	TGTGCCAGCAGCCCCCTCAGGACTGCCGGGGCCAACGTCCTGACTTTC
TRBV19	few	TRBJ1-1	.	CASSSFSANTEAFF	TGTGCCAGTTCCTCCTTCTCGGCGAACACTGAAGCTTTCTTT
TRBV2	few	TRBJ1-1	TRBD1	CASSERTGYTEAFF	TGTGCCAGCAGTGAACGGACAGGTTACACTGAAGCTTTCTTT
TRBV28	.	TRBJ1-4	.	CASTGSNEKLFF	TGTGCCAGCACAGGGTCTAATGAAAAACTGTTTTTT
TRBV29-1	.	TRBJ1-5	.	CSGGAVGQPQHF	TGCAGCGGAGGGGCTGTCGGGCAGCCCCAGCATTTT
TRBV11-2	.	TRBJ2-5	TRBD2	CASSSPNIAGTQETQYF	TGTGCCAGCAGCTCACCTAATATAGCGGGGACCCAAGAGACCCAGTACTTC
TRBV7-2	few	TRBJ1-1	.	CASSLGRVTEAFF	TGTGCCAGCAGCTTAGGCAGGGTCACTGAAGCTTTCTTT
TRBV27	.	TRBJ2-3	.	CASSFGGPTDTQYF	TGTGCCAGCAGCTTCGGGGGGCCTACCGATACGCAGTATTTT
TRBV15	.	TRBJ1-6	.	CATSREGGPSNSPLHF	TGTGCCACCAGCAGAGAGGGAGGACCGTCCAATTCACCCCTCCACTTT
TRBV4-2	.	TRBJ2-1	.	CASSQEVRVLNNEQFF	TGTGCCAGCAGCCAAGAAGTTAGGGTCCTAAACAATGAGCAGTTCTTC
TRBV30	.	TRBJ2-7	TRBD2	CAWSLMGGEGEQYF	TGTGCCTGGAGTCTGATGGGGGGGGAGGGCGAGCAGTACTTC
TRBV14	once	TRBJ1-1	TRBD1	CASSPNRQGNSAFF	TGTGCCAGCAGCCCGAATCGACAGGGAAACTCAGCTTTCTTT
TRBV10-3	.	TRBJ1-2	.	CAISERTGNNGYTF	TGTGCCATCAGTGAGAGAACAGGGAATAACGGCTACACCTTC
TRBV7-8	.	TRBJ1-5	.	CASSSGPWDNQPQHF	TGTGCCAGCAGCTCCGGTCCCTGGGACAATCAGCCCCAGCATTTT
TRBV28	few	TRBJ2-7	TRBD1	CASRRTGGYEQYF	TGTGCCAGCAGGCGGACAGGGGGTTACGAGCAGTACTTC
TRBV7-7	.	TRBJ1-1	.	CASSLNALPNTEAFF	TGTGCTAGCAGCTTAAACGCACTGCCAAACACTGAAGCTTTCTTT
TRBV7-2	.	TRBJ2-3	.	CASSLAVDSYSSTDTQYF	TGTGCCAGCAGCTTAGCTGTGGACAGCTACTCTAGCACAGATACGCAGTATTTT
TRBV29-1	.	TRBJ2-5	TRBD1	CSGHRGQETQYF	TGCAGCGGCCACAGGGGACAAGAGACCCAGTACTTC
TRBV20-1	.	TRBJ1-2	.	CSAEGTYGYTF	TGCAGTGCTGAGGGCACCTATGGCTACACCTTC
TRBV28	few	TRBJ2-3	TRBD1	CASRENRGSVWYF	TGTGCCAGCAGAGAGAACAGGGGGTCGGTATGGTATTTT
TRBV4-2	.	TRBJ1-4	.	CASSQTLGRIEKLFF	TGTGCCAGCAGCCAGACACTCGGACGAATTGAAAAACTGTTTTTT
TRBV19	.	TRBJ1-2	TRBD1	CASSNDRAANYGYTF	TGTGCCAGTAGTAACGACAGGGCTGCGAACTATGGCTACACCTTC
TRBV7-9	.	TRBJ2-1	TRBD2	CASSRTSGNNEQFF	TGTGCCAGCAGCCGGACTAGCGGTAACAATGAGCAGTTCTTC
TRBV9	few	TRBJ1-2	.	CASSVAAGPMTGYTF	TGTGCCAGCAGCGTAGCCGCGGGGCCGATGACTGGCTACACCTTC